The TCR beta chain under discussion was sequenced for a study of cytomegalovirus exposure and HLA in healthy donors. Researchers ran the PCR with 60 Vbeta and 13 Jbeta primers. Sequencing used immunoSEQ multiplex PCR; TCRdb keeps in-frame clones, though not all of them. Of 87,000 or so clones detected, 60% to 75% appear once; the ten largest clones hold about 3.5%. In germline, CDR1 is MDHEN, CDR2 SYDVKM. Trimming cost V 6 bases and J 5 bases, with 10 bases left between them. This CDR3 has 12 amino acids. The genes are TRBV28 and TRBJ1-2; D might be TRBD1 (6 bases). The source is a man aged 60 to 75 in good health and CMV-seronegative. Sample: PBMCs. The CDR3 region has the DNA TGTGCCAGCAGACAGGGTCAGTATGGCTACACCTTC. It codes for CASRQGQYGYTF.